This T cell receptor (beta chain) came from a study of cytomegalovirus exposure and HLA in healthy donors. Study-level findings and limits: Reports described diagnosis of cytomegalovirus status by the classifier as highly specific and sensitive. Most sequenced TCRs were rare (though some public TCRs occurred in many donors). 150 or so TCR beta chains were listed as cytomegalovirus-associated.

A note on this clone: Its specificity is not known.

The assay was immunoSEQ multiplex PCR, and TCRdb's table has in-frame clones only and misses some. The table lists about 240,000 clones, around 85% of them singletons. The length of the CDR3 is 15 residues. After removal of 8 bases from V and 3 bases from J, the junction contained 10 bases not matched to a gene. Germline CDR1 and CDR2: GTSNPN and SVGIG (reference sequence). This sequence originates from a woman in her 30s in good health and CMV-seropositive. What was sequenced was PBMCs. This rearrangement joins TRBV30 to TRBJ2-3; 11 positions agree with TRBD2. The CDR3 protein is CARAGASGRTDTQYF. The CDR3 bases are TGTGCCCGGGCAGGGGCTAGCGGGAGGACAGATACGCAGTATTTT. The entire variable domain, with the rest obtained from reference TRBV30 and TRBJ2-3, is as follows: SQTIHQWPATLVQPVGSPLSLECTVEGTSNPNLYWYRQAAGRGLQLLFYSVGIGQISSEVPQNLSASRPQDRQFILSSKKLLLSDSGFYLCARAGASGRTDTQYFGPGTRLTVL.